These 28 T cell receptor beta chains originate from one sample sequenced in a study of shared clonotypes between healthy human individuals. The data were produced by immunoSEQ multiplex PCR, yet TCRdb's version contains in-frame clones alone and is incomplete. The sample has approximately 480,000 clones, approximately 79% seen once. Sequenced: PBMCs. The receptors originated from a woman between 35 and 50 years old in good health. Some clones in this sample may be carry-over from other donors' samples.

The chain couples TRBV5-1 to TRBJ1-4; a possible D gene is TRBD1 (5 bases). V lost 4 bases and J lost 5, with 9 bases in between. Per the germline V gene, CDR1 is SGHRS and CDR2 is YFSETQ. The CDR3 is 13 residues long. Here the CDR3 reads CASSLQENEKLFF. CDR3 nucleotide sequence: TGCGCCAGCAGCCTACAGGAGAATGAAAAACTGTTTTTT.

Only a few counts were recorded for this clone. The J gene is TRBJ2-1, the V gene TRBV6-4, with 8 nucleotides matching TRBD1. Trimming took 3 bases from V and 5 from J; bases not matched to a gene: 3. The CDR3 runs 14 residues. Germline CDR1 is MRHNA and CDR2 is SNTAGT. The CDR3 DNA sequence: TGTGCCAGCAGTGAGGGACAGGAGAACAATGAGCAGTTCTTC. Translated, it gives CASSEGQENNEQFF.

Only a few counts were recorded for this clone. The chain couples TRBV7-2 to TRBJ2-7; 9 bases line up with TRBD1. Germline loops: CDR1 SGHTA, CDR2 FQGNSA. This CDR3 has 15 amino acids. After removal of 2 bases from V and 5 bases from J, the junction contained 7 bases not matched to a gene. The CDR3 region is CASSLSQGAGNEQYF. CDR3 coding DNA: TGTGCCAGCAGCTTATCACAGGGGGCGGGCAACGAGCAGTACTTC.

The chain carries TRBV9 and TRBJ2-2; possibly TRBD1 for D (5 bases). The V gene's germline CDR1 is SGDLS and CDR2 YYNGEE. There are 15 residues in the CDR3. The V gene lost 0 bases and the J gene lost 4 bases, with 10 bases spanning the gap. As DNA, the CDR3 is TGTGCCAGCAGCGTAGCAGGGTTACGCACCGGGGAGCTGTTTTTT. Translation: CASSVAGLRTGELFF.

This clone has ten or more counts. V is TRBV4-1 and J is TRBJ2-2, with D tentatively TRBD2 (6 bases). V lost 0 bases, J lost 4 bases, and 15 bases lay in between. CDR1 is MGHRA, CDR2 YSYEKL, per germline. CDR3 length equals 17 residues. As DNA, the CDR3 is TGCGCCAGCAGCCAAGATGTTACGGGAGCCGGCACCGGGGAGCTGTTTTTT. Translation gives CASSQDVTGAGTGELFF.

This clone was observed a few times. The genes are TRBV15 and TRBJ1-5; D remains ambiguous. The CDR3 totals 15 residues. The V and J ends lost 0 bases and 7 bases respectively, with 13 bases between them. The germline gives CDR1 LNHNV, CDR2 YYDKDF (reference sequence). CDR3: CATSRDAISGQPQHF. The CDR3 bases are TGTGCCACCAGCAGAGATGCGATCTCCGGACAGCCCCAGCATTTT.

This chain uses TRBV18 with TRBJ1-5; 9 bases agree with TRBD1. The CDR3 sequence is 14 residues long. Germline V gene lookup returns CDR1 KGHSH and CDR2 LQKENI. After removal of 4 bases from V and 8 bases from J, the junction contained 6 bases not matched to a gene. For the CDR3, the DNA is TGTGCCAGCTCACTAACAGGGGGCCGGGAGCCCCAGCATTTT. Amino acids: CASSLTGGREPQHF.

Concerning this clone itself: One end of the junction fails to match germline, which may point to a read error. V and J are TRBV30 and TRBJ2-7, with TRBD2 as a possible D gene (6 bases). This CDR3 contains 16 residues. CDR1 and CDR2 (germline): GTSNPN, SVGIG (reference sequence). The CDR3 sequence: CARRDPRWPFTYEQYF. CDR3 DNA: TGTGCCCGGAGGGACCCTCGGTGGCCTTTTACCTACGAGCAGTACTTC.

V gene TRBV11-1 combines with J gene TRBJ2-7; 9 positions match TRBD1. The germline CDR1 and CDR2 sequences are SGHAT and FQDESV (reference sequence). The CDR3 runs 14 residues. V gave up 4 bases and J gave up 1 base; unmatched junction bases: 2. The CDR3 sequence is CASSSTGGSYEQYF. The CDR3 DNA reads as TGTGCCAGCAGCTCGACAGGGGGATCCTACGAGCAGTACTTC.

This rearrangement joins TRBV6-1 to TRBJ2-5; D ambiguous. The germline V gene has CDR1 MNHNS and CDR2 SASEGT. This CDR3 comprises 12 residues. V shed 2 bases and J shed 7 bases, with 8 bases lying between them. The CDR3 bases are TGTGCCAGCAGTGAAACCACTTGGACCCAGTACTTC. Translating it yields CASSETTWTQYF.

The CDR3 here is CASSEGTGGFQETQYF. CDR3 bases: TGTGCCAGCAGTGAAGGGACAGGGGGTTTCCAAGAGACCCAGTACTTC. This chain uses TRBV2 with TRBJ2-5, with 10 positions matching TRBD1. CDR3 length: 16 residues. The V and J ends lost 1 base and 1 base, in that order; junction bases with no gene match: 3. Looked up from germline, CDR1 is SNHLY and CDR2 is FYNNEI.

The chain combines TRBV10-3 with TRBJ1-1; possible D gene TRBD1, 5 bases. Germline values: CDR1 ENHRY, CDR2 SYGVKD. This CDR3 region has 11 residues. Trimming took 4 bases from V and 8 from J, leaving 8 bases between them. The CDR3 region is CAISGGGEAFF. The CDR3 nucleotides read TGTGCCATCAGTGGCGGGGGGGAAGCTTTCTTT.

This rearrangement joins TRBV2 to TRBJ1-2; 7 positions match TRBD1. Looked up from germline, CDR1 is SNHLY and CDR2 is FYNNEI. V shed 7 bases and J 8 bases; nucleotides not matched to a gene: 13. This CDR3 region has 14 residues. The CDR3 DNA is TGTGCCAGCACCCAGACAGGGTTCTCTTACGGCTACACCTTC. It specifies CASTQTGFSYGYTF.

The chain's CDR3 is CASSPDRGAYEQYF. Written as DNA, the CDR3 is TGTGCCAGCTCACCAGACAGGGGGGCCTACGAGCAGTACTTC. V is TRBV18 and J is TRBJ2-7; 9 bases are a match to TRBD1. Trimming cost V 2 bases and J 2 bases; bases outside gene matches: 1. From germline, CDR1 is KGHSH and CDR2 LQKENI. The CDR3 is 14 residues long.

The chain couples TRBV14 to TRBJ2-2; D is unclear. Trimming took off 4 bases at V and 5 bases at J, with 8 bases between the two ends. The CDR3 has 13 residues. CDR1 and CDR2 (germline): SGHDN, FVKESK. The CDR3 DNA reads as TGTGCCAGCAGCCCCCGGTTAACCGGGGAGCTGTTTTTT. Protein product: CASSPRLTGELFF.

This clone appeared once. This rearrangement joins TRBV5-4 to TRBJ1-5; a weak D match, TRBD1 (6 bases). Germline values: CDR1 SGHNT, CDR2 YYREEE (reference sequence). V was trimmed by 4 bases and J by 7 bases, leaving 15 bases between them. The CDR3 totals 14 residues. For the CDR3, the DNA is TGTGCCAGCAGCCAACAGGGTTCGGAGCAGCCCCAGCATTTT. Amino acid sequence: CASSQQGSEQPQHF.

Regarding this clone: A single base is all that separates this from a far larger clone, so a read error is likely. The chain is built from TRBV7-9 and TRBJ2-1; 12 bases are shared with TRBD2. CDR1 is SEHNR and CDR2 is FQNEAQ in the germline V gene (reference sequence). The V and J ends lost 4 bases and 3 bases, in that order; junction bases with no gene match: 1. This CDR3 region has 15 residues. CDR3 amino acids: CASSSLAGGYNEQFF. The CDR3 DNA reads as TGTGCCAGCAGCTCACTAGCGGGAGGCTACAATGAGCAGTTCTTC.

This CDR3 is CASSLEGQDNEKLFF. The CDR3 coding sequence is TGTGCCAGCAGCTTAGAGGGGCAAGACAATGAAAAACTGTTTTTT. The chain couples TRBV7-2 to TRBJ1-4; perhaps TRBD1 as D (5 bases). CDR3 length: 15 residues. Germline V CDR1 and CDR2: SGHTA, FQGNSA. V dropped 1 base and J dropped 5 bases, with 11 bases sitting between them. The full variable domain, with the rest looked up from reference TRBV7-2 and TRBJ1-4, is GAGVSQSPSNKVTEKGKDVELRCDPISGHTALYWYRQSLGQGLEFLIYFQGNSAPDKSGLPSDRFSAERTGGSVSTLTIQRTQQEDSAVYLCASSLEGQDNEKLFFGSGTQLSVL.

The sample holds a few counts of this clone. This CDR3 is also generated by other DNA sequences in the sample. The gene calls are TRBV5-1 and TRBJ2-7, with D maybe TRBD2 (6 bases). Germline V CDR1 and CDR2: SGHRS, YFSETQ. This CDR3 region has 13 residues. Trimming pared 0 bases from V and 7 bases from J, leaving 11 bases between. The CDR3 region is CASSLAGTEEQYF. As DNA, the CDR3 is TGCGCCAGCAGCTTGGCAGGGACTGAAGAGCAGTACTTC.

This clone has a handful of counts. The gene calls are TRBV10-2 and TRBJ1-2; 7 bases agree with TRBD1. The CDR3 is 15 residues long. Germline CDR1 WSHSY, CDR2 SAAADI. The V segment lost 0 bases and the J segment 4 bases; nucleotides outside the gene matches: 5. The CDR3 nucleotides read TGCGCCAGCAGTGAGTCTGCCGGGACAGCCTATGGCTACACCTTC. Translating it yields CASSESAGTAYGYTF.

The chain is built from TRBV19 and TRBJ2-1; D is perhaps TRBD1 or TRBD2 (5 bases each). CDR1 and CDR2 from the germline V gene are LNHDA and SQIVND (reference sequence). This CDR3 has 13 residues. V lost 3 bases and J lost 5, with 8 bases in between. The CDR3 here is CASSIWDDNEQFF. CDR3 nucleotides: TGTGCCAGTAGTATCTGGGACGACAATGAGCAGTTCTTC.

V and J are TRBV7-9 and TRBJ2-1; 9 bases are a match to TRBD2. This CDR3 has 18 residues. Germline trimming cut 5 bases from V and 2 bases from J; bases unmatched to any gene: 13. CDR1 is SEHNR and CDR2 is FQNEAQ in the germline V gene (reference sequence). DNA for the CDR3: TGTGCCAGCAGCCTACGGACAGGTAGCGGGAGTGCCTACAATGAGCAGTTCTTC. Its translation: CASSLRTGSGSAYNEQFF.

The chain couples TRBV6-1 to TRBJ1-2; a weak D match, TRBD1 (5 bases). V shed 7 bases and J shed 2 bases, with 14 bases lying between them. Germline CDR1 reads MNHNS; CDR2 reads SASEGT. This CDR3 contains 14 residues. CDR3 sequence reads: CASTQSGGNYGYTF. CDR3 DNA sequence: TGTGCCAGCACCCAAAGTGGGGGAAACTATGGCTACACCTTC.

For this clone: Other DNA sequences in this sample translate to the same CDR3. The V and J genes are TRBV5-4 and TRBJ2-1; D could derive from TRBD1 or TRBD2 (6 bases each). CDR1 and CDR2 from the germline V gene are SGHNT and YYREEE (reference sequence). The CDR3 length is 16 residues. V lost 0 bases to trimming and J lost 5 bases, with 15 bases between them. Here the CDR3 DNA reads TGTGCCAGCAGCTTGGGGGGGGCTACTAGGGACAATGAGCAGTTCTTC. As protein: CASSLGGATRDNEQFF.

The rearrangement uses TRBV19 and TRBJ1-2, with D possibly matching TRBD1 (6 bases). CDR3 length equals 16 residues. CDR1 is LNHDA and CDR2 is SQIVND in the germline V gene (reference sequence). Deletions cut 7 bases from V and 2 bases from J, with 20 bases between. For the CDR3, the DNA is TGTGCCAGTACCGGAGCCGGCGGACAGTTGAACTATGGCTACACCTTC. Its translation is CASTGAGGQLNYGYTF.

The gene calls are TRBV11-2 and TRBJ1-1; no clear D gene. The V end lost 6 bases, the J end lost 1 base, and 9 bases lay between the germline ends. Per germline, CDR1 SGHAT and CDR2 FQNNGV. There are 13 residues in the CDR3. The CDR3: CASSWTENTEAFF. For the CDR3, the DNA is TGTGCCAGCAGTTGGACGGAGAACACTGAAGCTTTCTTT.

This clone has only one observation. The V call is TRBV19, the J call TRBJ2-3, with 9 nucleotides matching TRBD2. From germline, CDR1 is LNHDA and CDR2 SQIVND (reference sequence). The CDR3 extends over 13 amino acids. The V segment lost 10 bases and the J segment 3 bases; nucleotides outside the gene matches: 5. This CDR3 is CATAGLATDTQYF. CDR3 DNA: TGTGCCACCGCGGGACTAGCAACAGATACGCAGTATTTT.

The gene calls are TRBV2 and TRBJ1-5; D call uncertain. Germline V gene data show CDR1 as SNHLY and CDR2 as FYNNEI. This CDR3 contains 13 residues. Trimming removed 8 bases from V and 3 bases from J, with 11 bases in between. The CDR3: CASSVPPNQPQHF. The CDR3 DNA is TGTGCCAGCTCCGTCCCTCCCAATCAGCCCCAGCATTTT.